The clone carrying this T cell receptor beta chain appeared a few times. Amplification of TCR alpha and beta CDR3 regions from RNA used iRepertoire nested multiplex PCR. TCRdb fed the multiplex PCR reads into MiXCR, producing one record per CDR3 protein. The sample lists fewer than 250,000 distinct CDR3 sequences, more than 30% occurring once. The source of the sample is a study of glioma-infiltrating T cells. V was clipped by 1 base and J by 6 bases, with 13 bases between them. Germline CDR1 and CDR2: LNHDA and SQIVND (reference sequence). The CDR3 is made up of 15 amino acids. The TCR was taken from a human donor with low-grade glioma or glioblastoma, undergoing nonglioma brain surgery, or in good health (not recorded which). The sequencing input was glioma tissue, nonneoplastic brain tissue, or PBMCs (not recorded which). The chain recombines TRBV19 with TRBJ2-1; D remains ambiguous. CDR3 sequence: CASSIGSVGTNEQFF. Written as DNA, the CDR3 is TGTGCCAGTAGTATAGGAAGTGTCGGAACCAATGAGCAGTTCTTC.